The clone carrying this T cell receptor beta chain showed up many times. Its antigen remains unknown. The sample originates from a study of naive and memory T cell subsets. Four PCR rounds used nested alpha and beta constant region primers plus the SP2 primer. For blood and skin samples, reverse transcription used TCR alpha and beta constant primers. TCRdb ran MiXCR on the UMI-ligation and nested PCR reads and lists one entry per CDR3 protein. In the table there are some 26,000 distinct CDR3 sequences, around 5.3% of which are singletons. The CDR3 runs to 15 residues. Looked up from germline, CDR1 is SGHRS and CDR2 is YFSETQ. V was trimmed by 0 bases and J by 4 bases, leaving 10 bases between them. Whole-study results and caveats: Potentially, T cell activation and differentiation skew this RNA-based measurement.

The library had UMIs added by 3' ligation of an oligonucleotide to TCR cDNA. Adult healthy volunteers gave 2.5 ml peripheral blood for whole-blood RNA. Reverse transcription used DNase-treated unsorted total RNA, aiming for roughly 1 to 1,100 ng. The V and J genes are TRBV5-1 and TRBJ1-4; possibly TRBD1 for D (5 bases). Sequences were obtained from blood. The sequence derives from an adult in good health. CDR3 nucleotides: TGCGCCAGCAGCTTGGGATCGGGGCTTAATGAAAAACTGTTTTTT. It specifies CASSLGSGLNEKLFF.